The clone carrying this T cell receptor beta chain was seen a single time. Using immunoSEQ multiplex PCR, the repertoire was profiled, and TCRdb retains in-frame clones only, with some absent. Here the sample spans fewer than 250,000 clones, less than 90% being singletons. This sample was included in a study of blood T cell repertoires in COVID-19. The length of the CDR3 is 15 residues. The ends lost 0 bases at V and 4 bases at J; junction bases unmatched: 3. In germline, CDR1 is SGHRS, CDR2 YFSETQ. The sequencing input was PBMCs or T cells enriched from blood (not recorded which). The clonotype was recovered from a woman aged 40 to 50 who had recovered from COVID-19. The chain joins TRBV5-1 to TRBJ2-1; 8 bases agree with TRBD2. CDR3 region: CASSLVSGGYNEQFF. CDR3 bases: TGCGCCAGCAGCTTGGTAAGCGGGGGTTACAATGAGCAGTTCTTC.